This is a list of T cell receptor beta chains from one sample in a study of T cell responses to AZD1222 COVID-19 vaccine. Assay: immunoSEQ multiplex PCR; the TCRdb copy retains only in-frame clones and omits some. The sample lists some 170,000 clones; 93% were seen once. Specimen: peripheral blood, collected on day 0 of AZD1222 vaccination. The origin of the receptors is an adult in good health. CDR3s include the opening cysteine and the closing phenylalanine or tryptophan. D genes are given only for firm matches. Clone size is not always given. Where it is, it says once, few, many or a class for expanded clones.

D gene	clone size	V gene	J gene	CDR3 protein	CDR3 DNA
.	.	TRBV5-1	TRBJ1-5	CASSQTPDQPQHF	TGCGCCAGCAGCCAGACCCCCGATCAGCCCCAGCATTTT
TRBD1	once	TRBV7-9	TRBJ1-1	CASSLTFSGTVNTEAFF	TGTGCCAGCAGCTTGACATTTTCCGGGACAGTGAACACTGAAGCTTTCTTT
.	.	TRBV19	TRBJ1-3	CASSAGLGNTIYF	TGTGCCAGTAGTGCGGGCCTTGGAAACACCATATATTTT
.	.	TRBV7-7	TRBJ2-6	CASSLGPGGSGANVLTF	TGTGCTAGCAGCTTAGGGCCCGGGGGCTCTGGGGCCAACGTCCTGACTTTC
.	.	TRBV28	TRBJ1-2	CASSSQTYGYTF	TGTGCCAGCAGTTCCCAAACCTATGGCTACACCTTC
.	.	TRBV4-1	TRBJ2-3	CASSLSGRSTDTQYF	TGCGCCAGCAGCCTATCAGGGCGTAGCACAGATACGCAGTATTTT
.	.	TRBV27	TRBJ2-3	CASISRQLRKYF	TGTGCCAGCATTAGTCGGCAACTAAGGAAGTATTTT
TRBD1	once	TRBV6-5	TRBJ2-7	CASSYSQAGGPSEQYF	TGTGCCAGCAGTTACTCCCAGGCAGGGGGTCCGTCGGAGCAGTACTTC
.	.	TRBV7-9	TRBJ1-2	CASSLAGAQGYGYTF	TGTGCCAGCAGCTTAGCCGGGGCGCAAGGCTATGGCTACACCTTC
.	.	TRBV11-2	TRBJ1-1	CASSLTDTILKAFF	TGTGCCAGCAGCTTGACGGACACAATCCTGAAGGCTTTCTTT
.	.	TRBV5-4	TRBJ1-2	CASSFEVRPDYGYTF	TGTGCCAGCAGCTTTGAGGTACGACCGGATTATGGCTACACCTTC
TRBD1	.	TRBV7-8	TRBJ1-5	CASSDLRGRGSNQPQHF	TGTGCCAGCAGCGATTTGAGGGGGCGGGGGAGCAATCAGCCCCAGCATTTT
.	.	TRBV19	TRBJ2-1	CASSISTGSEQFF	TGTGCCAGTAGTATAAGTACCGGGAGTGAGCAGTTCTTC
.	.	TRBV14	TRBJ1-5	CASSPGGQNNQPQHF	TGTGCCAGCAGCCCGGGGGGGCAGAACAATCAGCCCCAGCATTTT
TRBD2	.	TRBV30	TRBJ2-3	CAWMLAGGQSTDTQYF	TGTGCCTGGATGCTAGCGGGGGGGCAGAGCACAGATACGCAGTATTTT
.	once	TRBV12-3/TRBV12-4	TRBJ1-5	CASSWTPVRPQHF	TGTGCCAGCAGTTGGACCCCCGTCAGGCCCCAGCATTTT
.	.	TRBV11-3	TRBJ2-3	CASSGGASSTDTQYF	TGTGCCAGCAGCGGGGGTGCCTCTAGCACAGATACGCAGTATTTT
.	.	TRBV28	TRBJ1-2	CASRSVALYGYTF	TGTGCCAGCAGATCAGTGGCCCTCTATGGCTACACCTTC
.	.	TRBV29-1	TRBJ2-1	CSVLGLFTNEQFF	TGCAGCGTCCTGGGGTTATTTACCAATGAGCAGTTCTTC
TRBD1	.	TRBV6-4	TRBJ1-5	CASNNTGVANQPQHF	TGTGCCAGCAACAATACAGGGGTTGCGAATCAGCCCCAGCATTTT